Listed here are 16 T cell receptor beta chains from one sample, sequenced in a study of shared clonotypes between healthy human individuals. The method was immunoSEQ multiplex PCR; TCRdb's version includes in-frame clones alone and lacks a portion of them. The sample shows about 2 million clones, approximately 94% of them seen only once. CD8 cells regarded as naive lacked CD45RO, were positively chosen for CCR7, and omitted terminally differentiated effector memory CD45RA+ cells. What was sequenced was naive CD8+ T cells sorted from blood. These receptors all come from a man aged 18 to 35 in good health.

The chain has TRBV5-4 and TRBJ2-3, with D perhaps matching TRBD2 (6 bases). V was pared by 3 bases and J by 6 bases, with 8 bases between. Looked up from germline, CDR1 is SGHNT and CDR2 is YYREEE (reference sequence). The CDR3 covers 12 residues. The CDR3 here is CASSWGDDTQYF. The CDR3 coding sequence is TGTGCCAGCAGCTGGGGGGACGATACGCAGTATTTT.

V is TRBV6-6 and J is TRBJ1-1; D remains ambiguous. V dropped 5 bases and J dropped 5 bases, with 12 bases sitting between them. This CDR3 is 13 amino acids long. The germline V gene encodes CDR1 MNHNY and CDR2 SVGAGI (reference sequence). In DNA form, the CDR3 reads TGTGCCAGCAGTCTTGGGGTGGGGACTGAAGCTTTCTTT. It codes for CASSLGVGTEAFF.

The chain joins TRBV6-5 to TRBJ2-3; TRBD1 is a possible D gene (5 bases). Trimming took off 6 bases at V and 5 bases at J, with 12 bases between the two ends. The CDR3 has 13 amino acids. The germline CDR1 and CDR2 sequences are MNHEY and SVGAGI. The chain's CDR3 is CASSNLGEDTQYF. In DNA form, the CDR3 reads TGTGCCAGCAGCAACCTAGGGGAAGATACGCAGTATTTT.

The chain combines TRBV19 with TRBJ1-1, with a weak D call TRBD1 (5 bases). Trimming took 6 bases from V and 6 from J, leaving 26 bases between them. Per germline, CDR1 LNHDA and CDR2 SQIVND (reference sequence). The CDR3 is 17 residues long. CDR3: CASSRSMMVTGDPEAFF. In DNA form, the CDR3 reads TGTGCCAGTAGCCGGAGCATGATGGTAACAGGTGACCCTGAAGCTTTCTTT.

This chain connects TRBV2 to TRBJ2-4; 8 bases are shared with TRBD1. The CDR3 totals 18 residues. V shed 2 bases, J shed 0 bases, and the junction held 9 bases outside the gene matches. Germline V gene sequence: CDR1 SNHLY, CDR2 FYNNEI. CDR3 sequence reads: CASSESVTGAEAKNIQYF. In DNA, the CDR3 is TGTGCCAGCAGTGAATCCGTGACAGGGGCTGAAGCCAAAAACATTCAGTACTTC.

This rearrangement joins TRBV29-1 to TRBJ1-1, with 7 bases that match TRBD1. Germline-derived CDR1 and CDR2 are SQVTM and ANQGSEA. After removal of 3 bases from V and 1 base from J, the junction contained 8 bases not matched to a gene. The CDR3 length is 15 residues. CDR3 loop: CSVEDSQGWNTEAFF. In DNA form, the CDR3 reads TGCAGCGTTGAGGATTCACAGGGGTGGAACACTGAAGCTTTCTTT.

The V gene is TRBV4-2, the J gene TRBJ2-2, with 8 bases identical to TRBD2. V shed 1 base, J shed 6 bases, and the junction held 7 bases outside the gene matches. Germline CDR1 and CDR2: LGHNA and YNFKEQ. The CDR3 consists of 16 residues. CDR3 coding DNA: TGTGCCAGCAGCCAAGTCGGCCCGGGAGGGGCCGGGGAGCTGTTTTTT. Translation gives CASSQVGPGGAGELFF.

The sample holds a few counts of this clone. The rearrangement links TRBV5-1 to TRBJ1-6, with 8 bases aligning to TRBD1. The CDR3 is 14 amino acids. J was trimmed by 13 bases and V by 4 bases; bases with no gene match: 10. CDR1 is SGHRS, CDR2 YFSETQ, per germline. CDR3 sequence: CASSPTGVSAPLHF. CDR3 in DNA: TGCGCCAGCAGCCCGACAGGGGTAAGTGCGCCCCTCCACTTT.

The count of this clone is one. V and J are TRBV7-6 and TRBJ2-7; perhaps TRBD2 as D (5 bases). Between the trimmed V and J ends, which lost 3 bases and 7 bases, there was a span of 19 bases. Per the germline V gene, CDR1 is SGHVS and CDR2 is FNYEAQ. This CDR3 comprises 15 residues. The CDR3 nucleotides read TGTGCCAGCAGCTTGGAGAGAGGGTTGCCGAGGGAGCAGTACTTC. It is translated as CASSLERGLPREQYF. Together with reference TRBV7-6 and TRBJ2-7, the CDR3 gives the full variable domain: GAGVSQSPRYKVTKRGQDVALRCDPISGHVSLYWYRQALGQGPEFLTYFNYEAQQDKSGLPNDRFSAERPEGSISTLTIQRTEQRDSAMYRCASSLERGLPREQYFGPGTRLTVT.

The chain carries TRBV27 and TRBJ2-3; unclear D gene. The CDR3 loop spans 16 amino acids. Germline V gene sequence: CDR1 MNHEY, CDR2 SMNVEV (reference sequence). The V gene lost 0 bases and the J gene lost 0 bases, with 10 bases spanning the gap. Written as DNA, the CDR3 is TGTGCCAGCAGTTTATCGGGCTCAACTAGCACAGATACGCAGTATTTT. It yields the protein CASSLSGSTSTDTQYF.

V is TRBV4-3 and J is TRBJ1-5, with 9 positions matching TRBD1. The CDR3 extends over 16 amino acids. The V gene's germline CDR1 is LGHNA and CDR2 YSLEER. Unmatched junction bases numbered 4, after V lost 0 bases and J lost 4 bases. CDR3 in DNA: TGCGCCAGCAGCCAAGATTTTGGGACAGGGAATCAGCCCCAGCATTTT. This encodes CASSQDFGTGNQPQHF.

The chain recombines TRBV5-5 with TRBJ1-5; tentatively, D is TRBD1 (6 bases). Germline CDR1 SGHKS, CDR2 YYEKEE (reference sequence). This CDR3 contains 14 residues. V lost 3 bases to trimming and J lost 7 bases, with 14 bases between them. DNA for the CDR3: TGTGCCAGCAGCTCGGCGCAGGGGTCGCAGCCCCAGCATTTT. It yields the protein CASSSAQGSQPQHF.

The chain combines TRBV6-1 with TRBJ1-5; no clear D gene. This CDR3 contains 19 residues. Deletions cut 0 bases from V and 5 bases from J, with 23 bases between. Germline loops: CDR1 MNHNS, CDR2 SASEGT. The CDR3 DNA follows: TGTGCCAGCAGTGAAGCGAAACGTGGACGGAGACGACTCGATCAGCCCCAGCATTTT. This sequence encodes CASSEAKRGRRRLDQPQHF.

CDR3 amino acids: CATRSGRLNTEAFF. DNA for the CDR3: TGTGCTACCCGGAGTGGCCGGTTGAACACTGAAGCTTTCTTT. This chain joins TRBV28 and TRBJ1-1; no definite D call. Germline V lookup: CDR1 MDHEN, CDR2 SYDVKM. The CDR3 covers 14 residues.

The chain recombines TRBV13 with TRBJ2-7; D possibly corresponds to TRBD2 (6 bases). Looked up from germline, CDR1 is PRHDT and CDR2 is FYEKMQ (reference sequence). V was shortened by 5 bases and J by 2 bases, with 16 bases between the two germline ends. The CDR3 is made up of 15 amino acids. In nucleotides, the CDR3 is TGTGCCAGCAGCGGGGGGTCACTCCCGGCCTACGAGCAGTACTTC. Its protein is CASSGGSLPAYEQYF.

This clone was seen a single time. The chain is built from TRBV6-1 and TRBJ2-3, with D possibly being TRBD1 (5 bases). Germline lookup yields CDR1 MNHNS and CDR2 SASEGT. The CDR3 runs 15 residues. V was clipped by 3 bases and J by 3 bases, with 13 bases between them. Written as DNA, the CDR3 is TGTGCCAGCAGTGACCCCCAGACAGCAACAGATACGCAGTATTTT. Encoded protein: CASSDPQTATDTQYF.